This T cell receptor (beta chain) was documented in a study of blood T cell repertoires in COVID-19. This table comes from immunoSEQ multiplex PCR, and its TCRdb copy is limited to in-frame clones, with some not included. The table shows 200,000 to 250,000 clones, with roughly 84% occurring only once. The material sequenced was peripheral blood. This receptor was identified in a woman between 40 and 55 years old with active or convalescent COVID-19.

The chain's CDR3 is CAIRESGQGQSGYTF. CDR3 nucleotide sequence: TGTGCCATCAGAGAGAGCGGACAGGGACAGAGCGGCTACACCTTC. The chain has TRBV10-3 and TRBJ1-2, with TRBD1 matching over 8 bases. The CDR3 extends over 15 amino acids. Germline V gene data show CDR1 as ENHRY and CDR2 as SYGVKD. Trimming at V came to 6 bases and at J to 8 bases, leaving 14 bases not matched to a gene.